This passage covers 17 T cell receptor beta chains from one sample sequenced in a study of a mutant IDH1 vaccine in newly diagnosed glioma. These receptors' antigens are unknown. Time point noted: week 35, safety follow-up. The study gave 300 ug of mutant IDH1 20-mer peptide per vaccine dose, with topical imiquimod. Profiled with immunoSEQ multiplex PCR; TCRdb holds only in-frame clones, not every one. The sample has some 47,000 clones, 80% to 85% seen once; the top ten hold 4.5% to 5.5%. Sequences were derived from PBMCs, sampled from a glioma patient whose treatment included an IDH1 peptide vaccine. The receptor source for this set is a woman aged 40 to 49 with glioma. Some clones in this sample may be carry-over from other donors' samples.

The genes are TRBV10-3 and TRBJ1-3; 7 bases match TRBD1. J lost 0 bases, V lost 6 bases, and 5 bases had no gene match. The length of the CDR3 is 15 residues. Germline-derived CDR1 and CDR2 are ENHRY and SYGVKD. CDR3: CAISPGTASGNTIYF. In DNA, the CDR3 is TGTGCCATCAGCCCAGGGACAGCCTCTGGAAACACCATATATTTT.

This clone appeared once. This sequence joins TRBV7-9 and TRBJ1-1; no clear D gene. The CDR3 consists of 15 residues. The germline CDR1 and CDR2 sequences are SEHNR and FQNEAQ (reference sequence). Trimming pared 2 bases from V and 3 bases from J, leaving 13 bases between. As DNA, the CDR3 is TGTGCCAGCAGCTTAATTGTGGTCTTGGACACTGAAGCTTTCTTT. Translating it yields CASSLIVVLDTEAFF. Looking up the rest from reference TRBV7-9 and TRBJ1-1 gives the full variable domain: DTGVSQNPRHKITKRGQNVTFRCDPISEHNRLYWYRQTLGQGPEFLTYFQNEAQLEKSRLLSDRFSAERPKGSFSTLEIQRTEQGDSAMYLCASSLIVVLDTEAFFGQGTRLTVV.

This chain connects TRBV6-5 to TRBJ1-1; 7 nucleotides agree with TRBD1. The V gene end was trimmed by 7 bases and the J gene end by 4 bases; junction bases not matched to a gene: 9. In germline, CDR1 is MNHEY, CDR2 SVGAGI. CDR3 length: 14 amino acids. This CDR3 is CASNAGGGGTEAFF. The CDR3 coding sequence is TGTGCCAGCAACGCAGGGGGAGGGGGCACTGAAGCTTTCTTT.

In this sample, this clone turned up a few times. The chain links TRBV29-1 to TRBJ1-1; a weak D match, TRBD1 (6 bases). The CDR3 is 13 residues long. CDR1 SQVTM and CDR2 ANQGSEA come from the germline V gene. The V gene lost 4 bases and the J gene lost 1 base, with 10 bases spanning the gap. The CDR3 sequence: CSVAGHPNTEAFF. In nucleotides, the CDR3 is TGCAGCGTTGCGGGACACCCGAACACTGAAGCTTTCTTT.

This clone showed up just a few times. The chain couples TRBV7-2 to TRBJ1-2, with TRBD1 identical over 7 bases. CDR1 SGHTA and CDR2 FQGNSA come from the germline V gene. The CDR3 spans 15 residues. The V and J ends lost 5 bases and 5 bases, in that order; junction bases with no gene match: 11. CDR3 amino acids: CASSVQPGQRYGYTF. CDR3 sequence (DNA): TGTGCCAGCAGCGTTCAACCGGGACAGCGATATGGCTACACCTTC.

The chain couples TRBV10-3 to TRBJ2-2; D is unclear. Per germline, CDR1 ENHRY and CDR2 SYGVKD. V was clipped by 3 bases and J by 2 bases, with 7 bases between them. This CDR3 is built from 14 residues. CDR3 region: CAISESFNTGELFF. CDR3 bases: TGTGCCATCAGTGAAAGTTTCAACACCGGGGAGCTGTTTTTT.

J is TRBJ1-6 and V is TRBV10-3; 7 bases fit TRBD1. Looked up from germline, CDR1 is ENHRY and CDR2 is SYGVKD. Germline trimming cut 6 bases from V and 13 bases from J; bases unmatched to any gene: 12. This CDR3 has 14 residues. CDR3 protein: CAIRPGQNGSPLHF. The CDR3 nucleotides read TGTGCCATCAGGCCGGGACAGAACGGATCCCCCCTCCACTTT.

The chain uses TRBV29-1 and TRBJ2-3, with no clear D. The CDR3 is 12 amino acids. Trimming removed 5 bases from V and 3 bases from J, with 9 bases in between. From germline, CDR1 is SQVTM and CDR2 ANQGSEA. The chain's CDR3 is CSVLARTDTQYF. CDR3 nucleotide sequence: TGCAGCGTTCTTGCGCGAACAGATACGCAGTATTTT.

The V gene is TRBV25-1, the J gene TRBJ1-5, with TRBD1 matching 9 bases. Germline assignment: CDR1 MGHDK and CDR2 SYGVNS. V shed 3 bases and J 3 bases; nucleotides not matched to a gene: 6. CDR3 length: 16 amino acids. The CDR3, as DNA: TGTGCCAGCAGTGACCCGGACAGGGGAGACAATCAGCCCCAGCATTTT. This sequence encodes CASSDPDRGDNQPQHF.

This chain links TRBV5-1 with TRBJ2-7; 8 bases agree with TRBD2. CDR1 and CDR2 (germline): SGHRS, YFSETQ. J was trimmed by 3 bases and V by 4 bases; bases with no gene match: 3. The CDR3 has 13 amino acids. The CDR3 loop is CASSPGGGYEQYF. CDR3 nucleotide sequence: TGCGCCAGCAGCCCCGGGGGGGGCTACGAGCAGTACTTC.

The chain couples TRBV25-1 to TRBJ2-5; unclear D gene. This CDR3 has 14 residues. V lost 4 bases, J lost 5 bases, and 14 bases lay in between. Germline lookup yields CDR1 MGHDK and CDR2 SYGVNS. The CDR3 spells CASSGPGGRETQYF. CDR3 bases: TGTGCCAGCAGTGGTCCCGGCGGCAGGGAGACCCAGTACTTC.

The J gene is TRBJ2-5, the V gene TRBV19; TRBD1 agrees at 8 bases. From germline, CDR1 is LNHDA and CDR2 SQIVND (reference sequence). With 3 bases clipped from V and 3 bases from J, the junction kept 9 bases outside the gene matches. This CDR3 has 16 amino acids. CDR3 sequence: CASSMRATGVKETQYF. The CDR3 nucleotides read TGTGCCAGTAGTATGAGGGCGACAGGGGTCAAAGAGACCCAGTACTTC.

CDR3 residues: CASSVGQRHTDTQYF. The CDR3 region has the DNA TGTGCCAGCAGCGTAGGTCAGCGGCACACAGATACGCAGTATTTT. V is TRBV9 and J is TRBJ2-3, with D possibly TRBD2 on 5 matching bases. CDR1 is SGDLS and CDR2 is YYNGEE in the germline V gene. Deletions cut 0 bases from V and 2 bases from J, with 10 bases between. The CDR3 has 15 residues.

This clone was seen more than once but under ten times. This rearrangement joins TRBV19 to TRBJ1-5, with D maybe TRBD1 (5 bases). The germline V and J ends were trimmed by 6 bases and 10 bases, with 13 bases remaining between them. This CDR3 has 12 residues. Germline loops: CDR1 LNHDA, CDR2 SQIVND (reference sequence). In DNA form, the CDR3 reads TGTGCCAGTAGGGGCAGGGAGGAACCCCAGCATTTT. As protein: CASRGREEPQHF.

The V call is TRBV10-3, the J call TRBJ2-7, with TRBD1 matching over 9 bases. The CDR3 is 14 amino acids. Losses at the gene ends were 7 bases for V and 6 bases for J; bases not matched to a gene: 10. Per the germline V gene, CDR1 is ENHRY and CDR2 is SYGVKD. Here the CDR3 reads CAITPGQGGGEQYF. Written as DNA, the CDR3 is TGTGCCATCACCCCGGGACAGGGCGGTGGCGAGCAGTACTTC.

V usage is TRBV7-9 and J usage is TRBJ1-3, with D tentatively TRBD1 (5 bases). The V end lost 5 bases, the J end lost 8 bases, and 16 bases lay between the germline ends. Germline V gene lookup returns CDR1 SEHNR and CDR2 FQNEAQ (reference sequence). The CDR3 runs 14 residues. CDR3 DNA sequence: TGTGCCAGCAGCCCGCGCGACAGAGGCGACACCATATATTTT. Translating gives CASSPRDRGDTIYF. Combining the CDR3 with reference TRBV7-9 and TRBJ1-3 gives the whole variable domain DTGVSQNPRHKITKRGQNVTFRCDPISEHNRLYWYRQTLGQGPEFLTYFQNEAQLEKSRLLSDRFSAERPKGSFSTLEIQRTEQGDSAMYLCASSPRDRGDTIYFGEGSWLTVV.

This clone was counted once. This chain links TRBV20-1 with TRBJ2-1, with D unclear. V was trimmed by 0 bases and J by 8 bases, leaving 5 bases between them. The CDR3 is 11 amino acids. Germline assignment: CDR1 DFQATT and CDR2 SNEGSKA (reference sequence). The CDR3 DNA reads TGCAGTGCTAGAGACACTCATGAGCAGTTCTTC. Its translation is CSARDTHEQFF.